A selection of T cell receptor beta chains follows, all from one sample in a study of cytomegalovirus exposure and HLA in healthy donors. Measured with immunoSEQ multiplex PCR; TCRdb has only the in-frame clones, and not every one. The sample gives hundreds of thousands of clones, 75% of which show up once; 1.8% is in the top ten. Sequenced input: PBMCs. Every receptor here comes from a woman aged 25 to 45 in good health and CMV-seronegative. Both conserved end residues are part of each CDR3. A D gene is named only where the DNA matches it firmly. Rows may omit the clone size; those that give it use once, few, many or a size class.

V gene	D gene	clone size	J gene	CDR3 DNA	CDR3 protein
TRBV6-5	.	once	TRBJ2-3	TGTGCCACCTCCTTTACAGATACGCAGTATTTT	CATSFTDTQYF
TRBV5-5	.	.	TRBJ1-1	TGTGCCAGCAGCTTGGTCGGAGAGAACACTGAAGCTTTCTTT	CASSLVGENTEAFF
TRBV19	TRBD1	.	TRBJ1-1	TGTGCCAGTACCCCGACAGGGTACACTGAAGCTTTCTTT	CASTPTGYTEAFF
TRBV7-3	.	.	TRBJ1-1	TGTGCCAGCAAGGCCGGGGCGGGAAACACTGAAGCTTTCTTT	CASKAGAGNTEAFF
TRBV2	TRBD2	.	TRBJ2-4	TGTGCCAGCAGTGGCAGCGGGACGAACATTCAGTACTTC	CASSGSGTNIQYF
TRBV4-1	.	.	TRBJ1-2	TGCGCCAGCAGCCAAGAAGGACTTCTTAACTATGGCTACACCTTC	CASSQEGLLNYGYTF
TRBV7-9	TRBD2	.	TRBJ2-5	TGTGCCAGCAGCCTAGCGGGAGGTTTGGAGACCCAGTACTTC	CASSLAGGLETQYF
TRBV27	.	.	TRBJ1-3	TGTGCCAGCAGTTTAGTAGGAGGGTCTGGAAACACCATATATTTT	CASSLVGGSGNTIYF
TRBV4-2	TRBD2	.	TRBJ2-1	TGTGCCAGCAGCCAAGAGTTAGGGCTAGCGGGGGGTAATGAGCAGTTCTTC	CASSQELGLAGGNEQFF
TRBV5-1	.	.	TRBJ1-5	TGCGCCAGCAGCTTGGAGGGGAGCAATCAGCCCCAGCATTTT	CASSLEGSNQPQHF
TRBV20-1	.	.	TRBJ2-7	TGCAGTGCTAGCACAGGGAGCGAGCAGTACTTC	CSASTGSEQYF
TRBV27	TRBD2	.	TRBJ2-1	TGTGCCAGCAGTTTCGGGACTAGCTATAGGGATGAGCAGTTCTTC	CASSFGTSYRDEQFF
TRBV11-3	.	.	TRBJ2-7	TGTGCCAGCAGCCCCAGCCGGGGCTACGAGCAGTACTTC	CASSPSRGYEQYF
TRBV7-8	.	few	TRBJ1-5	TGTGCCAGCAGCTTACTCAGCGGAGATCAGCCCCAGCATTTT	CASSLLSGDQPQHF
TRBV5-6	TRBD1	.	TRBJ1-1	TGTGCCAGCAGCTTGCGGACAGGGTATACTGAAGCTTTCTTT	CASSLRTGYTEAFF
TRBV1	.	.	TRBJ2-1	TGCACCAGCAGCCCGGGGACTAGCGGTGAGCAGTTCTTC	CTSSPGTSGEQFF
TRBV6-4	.	many	TRBJ1-1	TGTGCCAGCAGAGAACAGGTCGGAAGGACTGAAGCTTTCTTT	CASREQVGRTEAFF
TRBV11-2	.	.	TRBJ2-3	TGTGCCAGCAGCTCCCGGGGGAGTACGGATACGCAGTATTTT	CASSSRGSTDTQYF
TRBV6-5	TRBD1	.	TRBJ2-7	TGTGCCAGCAGTTTACAGGGGGCTTACGAGCAGTACTTC	CASSLQGAYEQYF
TRBV5-1	.	.	TRBJ2-7	TGCGCCAGCAGCTTGGGCGCTGGGCTCTACGAGCAGTACTTC	CASSLGAGLYEQYF
TRBV5-1	TRBD2	.	TRBJ2-7	TGCGCCAGCAGCTCCCGTTCTAGCGGGGGGGGCTACGAGCAGTACTTC	CASSSRSSGGGYEQYF
TRBV19	.	.	TRBJ1-4	TGTGCCAGTAGTATTGTCCCGGCAACTAATGAAAAACTGTTTTTT	CASSIVPATNEKLFF
TRBV15	TRBD1	.	TRBJ1-6	TGTGCCACCAGCAGGGACAGGGGAAATTCACCCCTCCACTTT	CATSRDRGNSPLHF
TRBV5-4	TRBD1	.	TRBJ1-1	TGTGCCAGCAGGGCACAGGGGGCCCTTGACACTGAAGCTTTCTTT	CASRAQGALDTEAFF
TRBV15	TRBD1	.	TRBJ1-4	TGTGCCACCAGCAGTAACAGGGGGAAATTTGAAAAACTGTTTTTT	CATSSNRGKFEKLFF
TRBV7-9	TRBD1	.	TRBJ1-2	TGTGCCGCCGCGAGGGACAGGGGTCTGGCATATGGCTACACCTTC	CAAARDRGLAYGYTF
TRBV6-5	.	.	TRBJ1-2	TGTGCCAGCAGTGATACGGCAACTAAGGGCTACACCTTC	CASSDTATKGYTF
TRBV2	TRBD2	.	TRBJ2-1	TGTGCCAGTGGAAGGAGGTCGGGGGGTGAGCAGTTCTTC	CASGRRSGGEQFF
TRBV6-5	.	.	TRBJ1-1	TGTGCCAGCAGAAGAGGGGGTTCGAACACTGAAGCTTTCTTT	CASRRGGSNTEAFF
TRBV7-9	.	.	TRBJ2-5	TGTGCCAGCAGCTTGCGAGTCCAAGAGACCCAGTACTTC	CASSLRVQETQYF
TRBV7-6	.	.	TRBJ2-1	TGTGCCAGCAGCTTAGCCCCCGACTCTTACAATGAGCAGTTCTTC	CASSLAPDSYNEQFF
TRBV30	.	.	TRBJ1-1	TGTGCCTGGAGTGAAAACGGGGGGATGAACACTGAAGCTTTCTTT	CAWSENGGMNTEAFF
TRBV6-5	.	.	TRBJ2-1	TGTGCCAGCACCCTAGTCAGGGGCCCACACAATGAGCAGTTCTTC	CASTLVRGPHNEQFF
TRBV11-2	.	.	TRBJ2-7	TGTGCCAGCAGGCGGGTCGGCGGAAGCTCCTACGAGCAGTACTTC	CASRRVGGSSYEQYF
TRBV9	.	.	TRBJ2-5	TGTGCCAGCAGCCCCTCTCCCGGGACTCAGGAGACCCAGTACTTC	CASSPSPGTQETQYF
TRBV11-3	TRBD2	.	TRBJ2-1	TGTGCCAGCAGCTTAGAGTCTAGCGGGAGCAATGAGCAGTTCTTC	CASSLESSGSNEQFF
TRBV7-3	.	.	TRBJ2-1	TGTGCCAGCAGCCCCGAAGGGGGACTAAGCCAGTTCTTC	CASSPEGGLSQFF
TRBV6-1	.	.	TRBJ2-7	TGTGCCAGCAGTGACTACCATAAGCCCGGGCAGTACTTC	CASSDYHKPGQYF
TRBV19	.	few	TRBJ1-1	TGTGCCAGTAGTATAGAAAGAGGAACCCCAGCTTTCTTT	CASSIERGTPAFF
TRBV7-7	.	.	TRBJ1-1	TGTGCTAGCAGCGCAGGCCTAAACACTGAAGCTTTATTT	CASSAGLNTEALF
TRBV30	TRBD2	.	TRBJ2-1	TGTGCCTGGAGTGTAGCGGGGGGTTACAATGAGCAGTTCTTC	CAWSVAGGYNEQFF
TRBV19	TRBD2	.	TRBJ2-2	TGTGCCAGTAGTATACTAGCGGGGAGGGGCGCCGGGGAGCTGTTTTTT	CASSILAGRGAGELFF
TRBV5-8	TRBD2	.	TRBJ2-5	TGTGCCAGCAGCTTGGAATTAGCGGGGGGTACAGAGACCCAGTACTTC	CASSLELAGGTETQYF
TRBV19	.	.	TRBJ1-2	TGTGCCAGTAGTATTGACAGCGCATGGGGCTACACCTTC	CASSIDSAWGYTF
TRBV13	.	.	TRBJ2-1	TGTGCCAGCTCTCTACCGAATGAGCAGTTCTTC	CASSLPNEQFF
TRBV19	TRBD1	.	TRBJ1-2	TGTGCCAGTAGTGCCGAGGGACAGGGGATGTATGGCTACACCTTC	CASSAEGQGMYGYTF
TRBV9	.	once	TRBJ2-5	TGTGCCAGCAGCCCTGCGGCCCTGGAGACCCAGTACTTC	CASSPAALETQYF
TRBV5-1	.	.	TRBJ1-2	TGCGCCAGCAGCTTGGGGGGACTGCGTGGCTACACCTTC	CASSLGGLRGYTF
TRBV5-6	TRBD2	.	TRBJ2-1	TGTGCCAGCAGCTACGGGACTAGCGGGGGAAATGAGCAGTTCTTC	CASSYGTSGGNEQFF
TRBV5-1	.	once	TRBJ1-1	TGCGCCAGCAGCGCGGGGACGGGGATGAACACTGAAGCTTTCTTT	CASSAGTGMNTEAFF
TRBV7-8	TRBD2	.	TRBJ2-1	TGTGCCAGCAGCTTTGTTCGGACTAGCGTTGAGCAGTTCTTC	CASSFVRTSVEQFF
TRBV7-9	TRBD1	.	TRBJ1-2	TGTGCCAGCAGCTTAGGTGGGACAGATGCTCGAGGCTACACCTTC	CASSLGGTDARGYTF
TRBV5-6	.	.	TRBJ1-1	TGTGCCAGCAGCTTACAGGGTTTAGGTGGGTCTGAAGCTTTCTTT	CASSLQGLGGSEAFF
TRBV27	TRBD2	.	TRBJ2-1	TGTGCCAGCAGTTTATCCCCTCTACTAGCGGGGGGGTACAATGAGCAGTTCTTC	CASSLSPLLAGGYNEQFF
TRBV19	.	.	TRBJ1-3	TGTGCCAGTAGTATTCCAGGGGCCCCCTCTGGAAACACCATATATTTT	CASSIPGAPSGNTIYF
TRBV30	.	.	TRBJ2-2	TGTGCCTGGAGTCTCCCGAACACCGGGGAGCTGTTTTTT	CAWSLPNTGELFF